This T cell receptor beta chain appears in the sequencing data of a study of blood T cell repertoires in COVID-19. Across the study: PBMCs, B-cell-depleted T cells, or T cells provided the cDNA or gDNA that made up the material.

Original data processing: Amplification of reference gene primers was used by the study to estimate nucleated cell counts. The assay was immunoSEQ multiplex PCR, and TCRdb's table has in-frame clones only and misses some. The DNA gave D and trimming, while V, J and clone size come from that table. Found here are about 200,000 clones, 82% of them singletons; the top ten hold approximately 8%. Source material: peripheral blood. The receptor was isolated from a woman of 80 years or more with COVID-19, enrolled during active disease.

DNA for the CDR3: TGTGCCAGTAGTCGGACCTCAGACAGGTTCTACGAGCAGTACTTC. Protein product: CASSRTSDRFYEQYF. This chain joins TRBV19 and TRBJ2-7; a possible D gene is TRBD1 (6 bases). Germline V lookup: CDR1 LNHDA, CDR2 SQIVND (reference sequence). The CDR3 is made up of 15 amino acids. V lost 5 bases to trimming and J lost 3 bases, with 17 bases between them. Full variable domain (outside the CDR3, taken from reference TRBV19 and TRBJ2-7): DGGITQSPKYLFRKEGQNVTLSCEQNLNHDAMYWYRQDPGQGLRLIYYSQIVNDFQKGDIAEGYSVSREKKESFPLTVTSAQKNPTAFYLCASSRTSDRFYEQYFGPGTRLTVT.